The 29 T cell receptor beta chains presented below share a single source sample, sequenced in a study of blood T cell repertoires in COVID-19. TCRdb keeps only in-frame clones here, not all; method: immunoSEQ multiplex PCR. This table has nearly 250,000 clones, roughly nine tenths appearing once. Sequencing used peripheral blood. These receptors all stem from a woman in her sixties or seventies who had recovered from COVID-19.

The chain has TRBV27 and TRBJ2-5; D is unclear. This CDR3 contains 13 residues. V was trimmed by 1 base and J by 4 bases, leaving 7 bases between them. Germline values: CDR1 MNHEY, CDR2 SMNVEV (reference sequence). CDR3 amino acids: CASSLYIRETQYF. The DNA for the CDR3 is TGTGCCAGCAGTTTATACATTCGAGAGACCCAGTACTTC.

The CDR3 here is CASSSRDSATNEKLFF. The CDR3 DNA sequence: TGTGCCAGTAGTAGCCGGGACAGTGCAACTAATGAAAAACTGTTTTTT. J is TRBJ1-4 and V is TRBV19; 7 positions match TRBD1. Germline CDR1 LNHDA, CDR2 SQIVND (reference sequence). The CDR3 has 16 amino acids. With 4 bases clipped from V and 0 bases from J, the junction kept 5 bases outside the gene matches.

The chain combines TRBV5-6 with TRBJ1-2; D might be TRBD1 (5 bases). Trimming stripped 3 bases from V and 8 bases from J, with 20 bases between. Germline values: CDR1 SGHDT, CDR2 YYEEEE. This CDR3 has 15 residues. The CDR3 DNA is TGTGCCAGCAGCTACCACGAGGTCGTTCGGGGGGGCTACACCTTC. Amino acids: CASSYHEVVRGGYTF.

The count of this clone is one. The J gene is TRBJ2-2, the V gene TRBV5-3; D remains ambiguous. TRBV5-3 is known as an ORF, though its function is uncertain. V lost 0 bases to trimming and J lost 3 bases, with 9 bases between them. The length of the CDR3 is 15 residues. CDR3 region: CARSLVAPYTGELFF. In DNA form, the CDR3 reads TGTGCCAGAAGCTTGGTGGCCCCGTACACCGGGGAGCTGTTTTTT.

The chain couples TRBV6-5 to TRBJ1-4; 8 bases fit TRBD1. Germline-derived CDR1 and CDR2 are MNHEY and SVGAGI. The CDR3 is 15 residues long. After removal of 8 bases from V and 0 bases from J, the junction contained 5 bases not matched to a gene. CDR3 residues: CASRQGKPTNEKLFF. CDR3 coding DNA: TGTGCCAGCCGACAGGGGAAGCCAACTAATGAAAAACTGTTTTTT.

A note on this clone: A junction end diverges from the germline sequence, so it may reflect a read error. The gene calls are TRBV3-1 (or the pseudogene TRBV3-2) and TRBJ2-3; TRBD2 might be the D (5 bases). CDR1 and CDR2 from the germline V gene are LGHDT and YNNKEL (reference sequence). CDR3 size: 13 residues. CDR3 region: CASSPPSTDMQYF. CDR3 coding DNA: TGTGCCAGCAGCCCCCCTAGCACAGATATGCAGTATTTT.

This clone was counted only a few times. The rearrangement links TRBV4-1 to TRBJ1-2; D is unresolved. V dropped 1 base and J dropped 5 bases, with 11 bases sitting between them. The germline CDR1 and CDR2 sequences are MGHRA and YSYEKL. The CDR3 has 14 residues. The CDR3 nucleotides read TGCGCCAGCAGCCAAGGCGGCAGTTTTTATGGCTACACCTTC. Amino acids: CASSQGGSFYGYTF.

This clone came up a few times. The chain is built from TRBV29-1 and TRBJ2-5; D may be TRBD2 (6 bases). CDR3 length equals 13 residues. Trimming cost V 7 bases and J 4 bases, with 16 bases left between them. Germline V gene sequence: CDR1 SQVTM, CDR2 ANQGSEA. The CDR3 loop reads CSAATSPGETQYF. CDR3 sequence (DNA): TGCAGCGCCGCAACTAGCCCGGGAGAGACCCAGTACTTC.

This rearrangement joins TRBV19 to TRBJ2-3; TRBD2 matches at 8 bases. Germline loops: CDR1 LNHDA, CDR2 SQIVND (reference sequence). Losses at the gene ends were 7 bases for V and 4 bases for J; bases not matched to a gene: 4. The CDR3 has 13 residues. CDR3 region: CASMRGAADTQYF. CDR3 sequence (DNA): TGTGCCAGTATGCGGGGGGCCGCAGATACGCAGTATTTT.

This clone was recorded once. In the same sample, other DNA sequences code for this CDR3. V is TRBV5-1 and J is TRBJ1-5; D call uncertain. The germline CDR1 and CDR2 sequences are SGHRS and YFSETQ. The CDR3 loop spans 14 amino acids. Trimming pared 0 bases from V and 1 base from J, leaving 5 bases between. The DNA of the CDR3 is TGCGCCAGCAGCTTGGGGGAGAGCAATCAGCCCCAGCATTTT. Protein: CASSLGESNQPQHF.

The CDR3 nucleotides read TGCGCCAGCAGCCAAGACTCAGGGGATGGCTACACCTTC. Translating gives CASSQDSGDGYTF. The gene calls are TRBV4-3 and TRBJ1-2, with D perhaps matching TRBD1 (6 bases). The ends were cut back, 0 bases at V and 6 bases at J, with 8 bases in the middle. The CDR3 covers 13 residues. CDR1 LGHNA and CDR2 YSLEER come from the germline V gene.

The chain combines TRBV9 with TRBJ1-2, with 10 positions matching TRBD1. This CDR3 has 18 amino acids. Germline trimming cut 3 bases from V and 3 bases from J; bases unmatched to any gene: 14. Germline values: CDR1 SGDLS, CDR2 YYNGEE. CDR3 amino acids: CASSGRDRGFSYDYGYTF. In nucleotides, the CDR3 is TGTGCCAGCAGCGGCCGGGACAGGGGATTCTCGTACGACTATGGCTACACCTTC.

This clone was seen more than once but under ten times. The chain combines TRBV5-5 with TRBJ1-4, with 9 bases aligning to TRBD1. The CDR3 totals 17 residues. Germline-derived CDR1 and CDR2 are SGHKS and YYEKEE (reference sequence). The V gene end was trimmed by 3 bases and the J gene end by 7 bases; junction bases not matched to a gene: 13. DNA for the CDR3: TGTGCCAGCAGCTCTGTCCCGGGACAGGGACGGCGTGAAAAACTGTTTTTT. Translated, it gives CASSSVPGQGRREKLFF.

This chain connects TRBV18 to TRBJ2-1, with D possibly TRBD1 on 6 matching bases. The CDR3 loop spans 15 amino acids. V lost 3 bases to trimming and J lost 1 base, with 10 bases between them. Germline CDR1 and CDR2: KGHSH and LQKENI. The DNA for the CDR3 is TGTGCCAGCTCACCGGGGGCTGGGTCCTACAATGAGCAGTTCTTC. This translates into CASSPGAGSYNEQFF.

This chain links TRBV28 with TRBJ1-5, with D hard to call. Per germline, CDR1 MDHEN and CDR2 SYDVKM. The CDR3 has 15 amino acids. The V end was cut by 3 bases, the J end by 1 base, with 10 bases between. CDR3 sequence (DNA): TGTGCCAGCAGTTTCCGACACTTGAGCAATCAGCCCCAGCATTTT. Protein sequence: CASSFRHLSNQPQHF.

The V call is TRBV27, the J call TRBJ2-3; TRBD2 matches at 7 bases. The V and J ends lost 3 bases and 2 bases, in that order; junction bases with no gene match: 8. CDR1 and CDR2 (germline): MNHEY, SMNVEV (reference sequence). This CDR3 has 16 residues. DNA for the CDR3: TGTGCCAGCAGTTTCATCGGACTAGAAAACACAGATACGCAGTATTTT. This translates into CASSFIGLENTDTQYF.

The rearrangement uses TRBV7-9 and TRBJ2-3; 7 nucleotides match TRBD1. The CDR3 runs 14 residues. Germline loops: CDR1 SEHNR, CDR2 FQNEAQ (reference sequence). Trimming cost V 6 bases and J 3 bases; bases outside gene matches: 6. In DNA form, the CDR3 reads TGTGCCAGCAGAGACAGGGTTGATACAGATACGCAGTATTTT. Translating it yields CASRDRVDTDTQYF.

In its sample, this clone was seen once. The rearrangement joins TRBV5-4 to TRBJ2-3; 9 nucleotides line up with TRBD1. The CDR3 contains 15 residues. The germline CDR1 and CDR2 sequences are SGHNT and YYREEE (reference sequence). Trimming at V came to 4 bases and at J to 1 base, leaving 4 bases not matched to a gene. Here the CDR3 DNA reads TGTGCCAGCAGCAACCGGGACAGGGGCACAGATACGCAGTATTTT. Translated, it gives CASSNRDRGTDTQYF.

To note about this clone: Additional DNA sequences in this sample encode the identical CDR3. The chain uses TRBV5-1 and TRBJ2-5, with 8 bases fitting TRBD2. The CDR3 consists of 15 residues. Germline V lookup: CDR1 SGHRS, CDR2 YFSETQ. The J segment lost 2 bases and the V segment lost 0 bases, leaving 3 bases of the junction unmatched. The CDR3 bases are TGCGCCAGCAGCTTGGGGTTAGCGGGGCAAGAGACCCAGTACTTC. Protein sequence: CASSLGLAGQETQYF.

The rearrangement joins TRBV4-2 to TRBJ2-3; 9 positions agree with TRBD2. V was pared by 4 bases and J by 5 bases, with 7 bases of the junction left unmatched. The CDR3 consists of 15 residues. The germline V gene has CDR1 LGHNA and CDR2 YNFKEQ. The chain's CDR3 is CASSRAGGQGDTQYF. The CDR3 DNA is TGTGCCAGCAGCCGGGCGGGGGGGCAAGGAGATACGCAGTATTTT.

This clone was recorded only once. This chain links TRBV29-1 with TRBJ1-6; D is perhaps TRBD1 (5 bases). In germline, CDR1 is SQVTM, CDR2 ANQGSEA. The CDR3 consists of 13 residues. V lost 4 bases, J lost 7 bases, and 11 bases lay in between. The CDR3 reads CSVGLGGNSPLHF. The CDR3 DNA reads TGCAGCGTTGGGTTGGGGGGAAATTCACCCCTCCACTTT.

V gene TRBV7-8 combines with J gene TRBJ1-6, with a possible D match to TRBD1 (6 bases). The germline V gene encodes CDR1 SGHVS and CDR2 FQNEAQ. The length of the CDR3 is 16 residues. Trimming pared 1 base from V and 5 bases from J, leaving 12 bases between. The CDR3 sequence: CASSLGTAPNNSPLHF. CDR3 in DNA: TGTGCCAGCAGCTTAGGGACAGCTCCAAATAATTCACCCCTCCACTTT.

This clone was seen only once. The V call is TRBV19, the J call TRBJ2-3; TRBD1 might be the D (7 bases). Trimming took off 4 bases at V and 6 bases at J, with 17 bases between the two ends. CDR1 is LNHDA and CDR2 is SQIVND in the germline V gene (reference sequence). The CDR3 loop spans 15 amino acids. The CDR3 reads CASSKDREVVDTQYF. The CDR3 nucleotides are TGTGCCAGTAGTAAAGACAGGGAGGTCGTGGATACGCAGTATTTT.

The rearrangement links TRBV18 to TRBJ1-6; D is unresolved. Trimming pared 3 bases from V and 14 bases from J, leaving 20 bases between. The CDR3 sequence is 15 residues long. Germline V gene sequence: CDR1 KGHSH, CDR2 LQKENI. CDR3 in DNA: TGTGCCAGCTCACCTGCGGGTACGGAATTAGGATCCCTCCACTTT. This gives the protein CASSPAGTELGSLHF. The complete variable domain, with remaining parts taken from reference TRBV18 and TRBJ1-6, reads NAGVMQNPRHLVRRRGQEARLRCSPMKGHSHVYWYRQLPEEGLKFMVYLQKENIIDESGMPKERFSAEFPKEGPSILRIQQVVRGDSAAYFCASSPAGTELGSLHFGNGTRLTVT.

The chain couples TRBV3-1 (or the pseudogene TRBV3-2) to TRBJ2-3; 10 bases are shared with TRBD2. Germline V gene lookup returns CDR1 LGHDT and CDR2 YNNKEL (reference sequence). The CDR3 consists of 17 residues. V was clipped by 1 base and J by 0 bases; unmatched bases: 4. The CDR3 DNA reads as TGTGCCAGCAGCCAAGTACCTAGCGGGGGTAGCACAGATACGCAGTATTTT. Protein: CASSQVPSGGSTDTQYF.

The chain combines TRBV27 with TRBJ1-6; maybe TRBD1 (6 bases). Germline assignment: CDR1 MNHEY and CDR2 SMNVEV (reference sequence). This CDR3 is built from 15 residues. V was shortened by 5 bases and J by 4 bases, with 12 bases between the two germline ends. This chain's CDR3 is CASSPLRGYNSPLHF. CDR3 sequence (DNA): TGTGCCAGCAGTCCCCTCAGGGGATATAATTCACCCCTCCACTTT.

The chain recombines TRBV19 with TRBJ2-2; perhaps TRBD2 as D (5 bases). The CDR3 is made up of 16 amino acids. Germline loops: CDR1 LNHDA, CDR2 SQIVND (reference sequence). Trimming shortened V by 3 bases and J by 0 bases, and 11 bases separated the two germline ends. CDR3 residues: CASSIRTGTNTGELFF. Here the CDR3 DNA reads TGTGCCAGTAGTATCCGCACGGGGACGAACACCGGGGAGCTGTTTTTT.

CDR3 sequence (DNA): TGTGCCAGCAGATCGTCCACTAATGAAAAACTGTTTTTT. This codes for CASRSSTNEKLFF. The chain recombines TRBV7-9 with TRBJ1-4; unclear D gene. The CDR3 is 13 residues long. Germline CDR1 SEHNR, CDR2 FQNEAQ (reference sequence). V shed 6 bases and J shed 2 bases, with 7 bases lying between them.

This rearrangement joins TRBV6-5 to TRBJ2-7; TRBD1 matches 7 bases. V lost 10 bases to trimming and J lost 1 base; unmatched junction nucleotides: 10. The CDR3 spans 14 residues. From germline, CDR1 is MNHEY and CDR2 SVGAGI. The CDR3 is CATSLRDRSYEQYF. The CDR3, as DNA: TGTGCCACCAGCCTCCGGGACAGATCCTACGAGCAGTACTTC.